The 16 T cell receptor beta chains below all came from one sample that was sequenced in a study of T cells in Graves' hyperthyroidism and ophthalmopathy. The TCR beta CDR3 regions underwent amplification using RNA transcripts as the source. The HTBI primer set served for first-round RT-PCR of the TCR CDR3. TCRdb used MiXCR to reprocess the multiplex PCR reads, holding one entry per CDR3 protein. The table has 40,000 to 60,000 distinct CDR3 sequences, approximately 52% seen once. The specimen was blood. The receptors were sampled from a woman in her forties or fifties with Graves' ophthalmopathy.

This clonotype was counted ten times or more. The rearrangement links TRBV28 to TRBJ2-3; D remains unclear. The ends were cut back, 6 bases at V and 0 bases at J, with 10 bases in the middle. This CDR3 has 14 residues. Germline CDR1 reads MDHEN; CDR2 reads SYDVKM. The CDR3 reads CASRMTRSTDTQYF. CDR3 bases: TGTGCCAGCAGAATGACACGTAGCACAGATACGCAGTATTTT.

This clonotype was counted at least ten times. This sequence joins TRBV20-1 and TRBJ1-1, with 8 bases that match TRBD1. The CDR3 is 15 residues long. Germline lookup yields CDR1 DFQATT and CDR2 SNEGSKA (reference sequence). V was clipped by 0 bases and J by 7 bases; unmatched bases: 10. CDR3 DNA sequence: TGCAGTGCTAGAGAAGAGACAGGGACAGGCGGTGAAGCTTTCTTT. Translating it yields CSAREETGTGGEAFF.

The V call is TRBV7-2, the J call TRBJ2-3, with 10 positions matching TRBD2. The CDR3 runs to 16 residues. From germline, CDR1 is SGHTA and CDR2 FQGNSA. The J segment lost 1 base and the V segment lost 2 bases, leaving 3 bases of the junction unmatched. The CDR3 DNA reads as TGTGCCAGCAGCTTATTCACTAGCGGGGGCACAGATACGCAGTATTTT. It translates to CASSLFTSGGTDTQYF.

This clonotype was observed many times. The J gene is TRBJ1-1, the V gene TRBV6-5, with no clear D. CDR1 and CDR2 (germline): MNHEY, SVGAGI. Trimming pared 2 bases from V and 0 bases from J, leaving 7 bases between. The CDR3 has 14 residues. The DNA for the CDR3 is TGTGCCAGCAGTTACAACAACATGAACACTGAAGCTTTCTTT. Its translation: CASSYNNMNTEAFF.

The DNA of the CDR3 is TGTGCCAGCAGCTCTCCGGGACCTTGGCACGAGCAGTACTTC. Encoded protein: CASSSPGPWHEQYF. The chain recombines TRBV7-9 with TRBJ2-7; D tentatively reads TRBD1 or TRBD2 (5 bases each). V dropped 4 bases and J dropped 5 bases, with 15 bases sitting between them. Germline values: CDR1 SEHNR, CDR2 FQNEAQ (reference sequence). This CDR3 contains 14 residues.

The CDR3 nucleotides read TGTGCCACCAGCAGCGTAGCGGGAGTAATCTACGAGCAGTACTTC. Protein sequence: CATSSVAGVIYEQYF. The chain couples TRBV15 to TRBJ2-7; 9 bases map to TRBD2. Germline V gives CDR1 LNHNV, CDR2 YYDKDF (reference sequence). The V segment lost 3 bases and the J segment 3 bases; nucleotides outside the gene matches: 6. The CDR3 consists of 15 residues.

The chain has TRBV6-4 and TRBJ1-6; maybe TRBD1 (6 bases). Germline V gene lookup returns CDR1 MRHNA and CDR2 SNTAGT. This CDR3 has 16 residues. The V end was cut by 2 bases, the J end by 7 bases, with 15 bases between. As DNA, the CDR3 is TGTGCCAGCAGTGACGGGACAAATCTTCTGAATTCACCCCTCCACTTT. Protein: CASSDGTNLLNSPLHF.

The CDR3 is CASSPTGGLWQYF. Written as DNA, the CDR3 is TGTGCCAGCAGCCCGACAGGGGGTTTATGGCAGTACTTC. This sequence joins TRBV14 and TRBJ2-7, with 9 bases aligning to TRBD1. The CDR3 covers 13 residues. Germline CDR1 reads SGHDN; CDR2 reads FVKESK. After removal of 4 bases from V and 9 bases from J, the junction contained 7 bases not matched to a gene.

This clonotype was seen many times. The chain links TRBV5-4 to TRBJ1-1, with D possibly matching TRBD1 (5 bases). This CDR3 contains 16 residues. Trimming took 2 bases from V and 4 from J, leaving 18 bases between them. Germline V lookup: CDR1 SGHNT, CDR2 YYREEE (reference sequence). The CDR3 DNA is TGTGCCAGCAGCTTTTTGTTAATATCGGGGACCACTGAAGCTTTCTTT. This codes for CASSFLLISGTTEAFF.

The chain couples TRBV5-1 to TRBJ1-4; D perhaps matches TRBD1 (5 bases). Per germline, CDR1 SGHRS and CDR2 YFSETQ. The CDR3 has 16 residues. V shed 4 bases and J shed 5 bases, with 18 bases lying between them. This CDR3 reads CASSVGGSSYNEKLFF. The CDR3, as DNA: TGCGCCAGCAGCGTGGGGGGAAGCTCCTACAATGAAAAACTGTTTTTT.

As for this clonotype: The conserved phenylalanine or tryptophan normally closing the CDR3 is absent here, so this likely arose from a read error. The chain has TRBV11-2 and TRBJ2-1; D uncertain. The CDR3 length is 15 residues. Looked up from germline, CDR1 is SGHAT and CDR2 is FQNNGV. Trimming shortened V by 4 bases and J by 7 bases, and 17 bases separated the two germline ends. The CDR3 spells CASSSTRVLWNEQFC. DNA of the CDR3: TGTGCCAGCAGCTCCACAAGGGTCCTATGGAATGAGCAGTTCTGC.

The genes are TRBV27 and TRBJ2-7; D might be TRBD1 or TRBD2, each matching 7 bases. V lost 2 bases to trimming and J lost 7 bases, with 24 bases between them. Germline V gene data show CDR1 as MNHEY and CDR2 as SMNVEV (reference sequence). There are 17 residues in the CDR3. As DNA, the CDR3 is TGTGCCAGCAGTTTAGTAGCAGGGGGAGGGAGTTTCCAGGAGCAGTACTTC. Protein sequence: CASSLVAGGGSFQEQYF.

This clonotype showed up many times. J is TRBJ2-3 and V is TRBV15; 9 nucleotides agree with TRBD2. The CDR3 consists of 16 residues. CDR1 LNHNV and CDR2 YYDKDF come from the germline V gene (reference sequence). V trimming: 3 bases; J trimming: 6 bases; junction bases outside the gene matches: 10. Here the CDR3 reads CATSSGRGGVWDTQYF. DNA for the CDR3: TGTGCCACCAGCAGTGGGCGGGGGGGCGTCTGGGATACGCAGTATTTT.

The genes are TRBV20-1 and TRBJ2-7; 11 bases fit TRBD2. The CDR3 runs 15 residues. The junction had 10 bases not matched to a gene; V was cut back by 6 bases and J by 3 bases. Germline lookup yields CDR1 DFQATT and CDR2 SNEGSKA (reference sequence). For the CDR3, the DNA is TGCAGTGCCCGCCGAACTAGCGGGAGTGTCTACGAGCAGTACTTC. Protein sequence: CSARRTSGSVYEQYF.

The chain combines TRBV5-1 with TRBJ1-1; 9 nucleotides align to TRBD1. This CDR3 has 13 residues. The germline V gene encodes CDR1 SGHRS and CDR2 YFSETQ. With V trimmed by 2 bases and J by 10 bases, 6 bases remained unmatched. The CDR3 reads CASSLDTGGLAFF. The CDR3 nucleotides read TGCGCCAGCAGCTTAGACACAGGGGGCTTAGCTTTCTTT.

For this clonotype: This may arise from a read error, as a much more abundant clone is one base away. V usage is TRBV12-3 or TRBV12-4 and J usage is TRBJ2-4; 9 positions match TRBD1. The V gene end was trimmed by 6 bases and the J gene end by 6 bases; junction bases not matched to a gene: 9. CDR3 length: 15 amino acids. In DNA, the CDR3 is TGTGCCAGCAGGACAGCGGGACAGGGACTAAACATTCAGTACTTC. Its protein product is CASRTAGQGLNIQYF.